Detailed here is one T cell receptor beta chain. The data stem from a study of blood T cell repertoires in COVID-19. Looking at the study overall: From T cells, B-cell-depleted T cells, or PBMCs came the material, which was cDNA or gDNA.

In germline, CDR1 is ENHRY, CDR2 SYGVKD. Trimming removed 0 bases from V and 1 base from J, with 13 bases in between. CDR3 size: 17 residues. TCRdb keeps only in-frame clones here, not all; method: immunoSEQ multiplex PCR. The sample lists 110,000 or so clones, approximately 80% occurring once. The chain combines TRBV10-3 with TRBJ1-5; D is possibly TRBD1 (5 bases). This sequence originates from a woman between 65 and 79 years old with acute or convalescent COVID-19. The sequencing sample was made of peripheral blood. CDR3 loop: CAISESMGGSSNQPQHF. The CDR3 DNA sequence: TGTGCCATCAGTGAGTCGATGGGGGGTTCGAGCAATCAGCCCCAGCATTTT.